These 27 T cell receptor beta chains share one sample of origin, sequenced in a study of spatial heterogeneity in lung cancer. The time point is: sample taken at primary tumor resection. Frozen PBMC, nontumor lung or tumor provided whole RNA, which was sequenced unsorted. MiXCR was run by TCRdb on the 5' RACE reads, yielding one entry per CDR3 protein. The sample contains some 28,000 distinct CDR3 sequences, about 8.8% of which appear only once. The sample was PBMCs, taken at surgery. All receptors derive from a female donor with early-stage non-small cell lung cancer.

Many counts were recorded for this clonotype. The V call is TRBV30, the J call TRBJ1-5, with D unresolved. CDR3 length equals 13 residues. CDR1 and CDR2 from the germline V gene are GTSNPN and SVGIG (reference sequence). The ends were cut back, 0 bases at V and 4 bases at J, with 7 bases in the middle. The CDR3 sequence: CAWSVGANQPQHF. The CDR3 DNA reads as TGTGCCTGGAGTGTGGGTGCGAATCAGCCCCAGCATTTT.

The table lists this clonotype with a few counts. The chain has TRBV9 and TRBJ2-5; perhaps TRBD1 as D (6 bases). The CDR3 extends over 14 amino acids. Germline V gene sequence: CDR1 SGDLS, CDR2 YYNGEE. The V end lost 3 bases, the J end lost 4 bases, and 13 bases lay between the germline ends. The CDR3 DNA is TGTGCCAGCAGCGAGACAACAGGGACAGAGACCCAGTACTTC. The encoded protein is CASSETTGTETQYF.

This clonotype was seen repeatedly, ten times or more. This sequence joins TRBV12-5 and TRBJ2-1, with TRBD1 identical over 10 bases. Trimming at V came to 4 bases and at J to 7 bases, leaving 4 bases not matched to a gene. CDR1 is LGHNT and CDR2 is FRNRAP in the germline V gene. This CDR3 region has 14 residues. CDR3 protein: CASGSGQGKNEQFF. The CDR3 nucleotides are TGTGCTAGTGGTTCGGGACAGGGGAAAAATGAGCAGTTCTTC.

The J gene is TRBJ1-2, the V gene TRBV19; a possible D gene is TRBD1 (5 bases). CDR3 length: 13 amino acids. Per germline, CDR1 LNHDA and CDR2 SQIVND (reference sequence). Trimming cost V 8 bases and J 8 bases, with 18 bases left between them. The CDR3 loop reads CASGTGTQYGYTF. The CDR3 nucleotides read TGTGCCAGTGGCACCGGGACCCAGTACGGCTACACCTTC.

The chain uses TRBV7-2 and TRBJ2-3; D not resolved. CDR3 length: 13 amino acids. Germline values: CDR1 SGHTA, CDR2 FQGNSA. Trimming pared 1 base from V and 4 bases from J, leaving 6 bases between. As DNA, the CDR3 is TGTGCCAGCAGCTTAGGAGTTCCAGATACGCAGTATTTT. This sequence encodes CASSLGVPDTQYF.

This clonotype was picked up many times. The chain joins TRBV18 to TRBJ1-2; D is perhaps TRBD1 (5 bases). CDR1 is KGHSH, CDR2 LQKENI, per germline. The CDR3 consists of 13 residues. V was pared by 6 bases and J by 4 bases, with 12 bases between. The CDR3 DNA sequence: TGTGCCAGCTCGGCAGGGTTCTCCTATGGCTACACCTTC. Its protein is CASSAGFSYGYTF. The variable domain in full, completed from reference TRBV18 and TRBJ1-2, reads NAGVMQNPRHLVRRRGQEARLRCSPMKGHSHVYWYRQLPEEGLKFMVYLQKENIIDESGMPKERFSAEFPKEGPSILRIQQVVRGDSAAYFCASSAGFSYGYTFGSGTRLTVV.

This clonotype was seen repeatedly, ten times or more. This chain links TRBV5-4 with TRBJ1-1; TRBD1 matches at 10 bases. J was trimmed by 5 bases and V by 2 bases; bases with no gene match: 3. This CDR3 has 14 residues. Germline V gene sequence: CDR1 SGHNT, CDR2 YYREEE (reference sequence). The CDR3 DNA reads TGTGCCAGCAGCTTTGACAGGGGGCGTACTGAAGCTTTCTTT. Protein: CASSFDRGRTEAFF.

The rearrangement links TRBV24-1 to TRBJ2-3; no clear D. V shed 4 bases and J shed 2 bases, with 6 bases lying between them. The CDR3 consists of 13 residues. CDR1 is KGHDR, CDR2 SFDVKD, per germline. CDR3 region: CATSDPFTDTQYF. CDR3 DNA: TGTGCCACCAGTGACCCTTTCACAGATACGCAGTATTTT.

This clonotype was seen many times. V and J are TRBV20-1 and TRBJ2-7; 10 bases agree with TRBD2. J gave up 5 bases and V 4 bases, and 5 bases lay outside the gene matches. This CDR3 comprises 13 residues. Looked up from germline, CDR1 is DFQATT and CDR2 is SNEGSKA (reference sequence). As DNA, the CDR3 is TGCAGTGCTAAGCGGGAGGGCCACCACGAGCAGTACTTC. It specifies CSAKREGHHEQYF.

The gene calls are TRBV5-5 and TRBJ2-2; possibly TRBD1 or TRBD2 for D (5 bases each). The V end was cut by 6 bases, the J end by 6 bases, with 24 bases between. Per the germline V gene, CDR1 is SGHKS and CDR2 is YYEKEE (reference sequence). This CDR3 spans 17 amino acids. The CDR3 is CASTTGTLALPAGELFF. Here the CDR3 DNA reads TGTGCCAGCACCACCGGGACCCTCGCCCTCCCGGCCGGGGAGCTGTTTTTT.

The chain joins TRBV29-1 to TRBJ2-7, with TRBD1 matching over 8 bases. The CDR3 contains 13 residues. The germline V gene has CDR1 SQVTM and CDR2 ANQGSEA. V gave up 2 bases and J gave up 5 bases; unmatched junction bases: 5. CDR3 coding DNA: TGCAGCGTTGAACGCCAGGGGGCTAACGAGCAGTACTTC. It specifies CSVERQGANEQYF.

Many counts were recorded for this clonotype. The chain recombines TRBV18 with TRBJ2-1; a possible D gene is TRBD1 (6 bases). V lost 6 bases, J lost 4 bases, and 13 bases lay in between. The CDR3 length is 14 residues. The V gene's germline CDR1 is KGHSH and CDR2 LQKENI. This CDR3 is CASSQDRRYNEQFF. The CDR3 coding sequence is TGTGCCAGCTCTCAGGACAGAAGGTACAATGAGCAGTTCTTC.

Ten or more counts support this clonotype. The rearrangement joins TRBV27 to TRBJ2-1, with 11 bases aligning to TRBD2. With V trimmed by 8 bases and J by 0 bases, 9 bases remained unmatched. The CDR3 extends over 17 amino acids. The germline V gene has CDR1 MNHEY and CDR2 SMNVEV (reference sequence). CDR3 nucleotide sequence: TGTGCCAGCCGGGGACTAGCGGATGTCAGCTCCTACAATGAGCAGTTCTTC. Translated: CASRGLADVSSYNEQFF.

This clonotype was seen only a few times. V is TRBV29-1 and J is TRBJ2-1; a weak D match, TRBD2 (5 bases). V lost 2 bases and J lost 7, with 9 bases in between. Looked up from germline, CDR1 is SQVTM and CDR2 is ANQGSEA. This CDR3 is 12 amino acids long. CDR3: CSVEPPGNEQFF. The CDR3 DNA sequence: TGCAGCGTTGAACCACCGGGGAATGAGCAGTTCTTC.

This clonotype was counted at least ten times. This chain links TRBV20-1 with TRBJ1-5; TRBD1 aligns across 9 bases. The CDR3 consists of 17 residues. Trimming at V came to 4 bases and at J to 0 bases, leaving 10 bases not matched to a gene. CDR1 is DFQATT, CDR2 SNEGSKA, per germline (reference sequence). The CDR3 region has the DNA TGCAGTGCTATCAATCCGGGACAGGGCTATAGCAATCAGCCCCAGCATTTT. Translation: CSAINPGQGYSNQPQHF.

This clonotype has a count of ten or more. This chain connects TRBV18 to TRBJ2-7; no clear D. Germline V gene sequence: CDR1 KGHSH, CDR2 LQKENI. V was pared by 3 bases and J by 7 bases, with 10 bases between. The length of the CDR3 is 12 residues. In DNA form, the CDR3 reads TGTGCCAGCTCACCGAGCGTGGGTGAGCAGTACGTC. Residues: CASSPSVGEQYV.

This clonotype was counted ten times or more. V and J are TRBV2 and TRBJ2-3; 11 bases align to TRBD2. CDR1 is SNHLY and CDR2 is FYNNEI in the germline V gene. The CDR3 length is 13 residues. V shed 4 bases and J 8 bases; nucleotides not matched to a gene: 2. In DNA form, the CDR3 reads TGTGCCAGCAGTGGACTAGCGGGATCTACGCAGTATTTT. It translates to CASSGLAGSTQYF.

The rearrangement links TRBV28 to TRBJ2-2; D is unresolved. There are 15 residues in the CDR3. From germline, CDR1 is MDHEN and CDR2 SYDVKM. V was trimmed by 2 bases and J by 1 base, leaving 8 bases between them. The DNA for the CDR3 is TGTGCCAGCAGTTTAAGTCCCCGGAACACCGGGGAGCTGTTTTTT. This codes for CASSLSPRNTGELFF.

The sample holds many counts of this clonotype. The CDR3 loop is CASSLSPTVYSNQPQHF. The CDR3 DNA is TGTGCCAGCAGCTTATCCCCGACAGTATATAGCAATCAGCCCCAGCATTTT. The chain joins TRBV11-2 to TRBJ1-5, with TRBD1 as a possible D gene (5 bases). The CDR3 has 17 amino acids. The V gene lost 2 bases and the J gene lost 0 bases, with 14 bases spanning the gap. CDR1 is SGHAT and CDR2 is FQNNGV in the germline V gene.

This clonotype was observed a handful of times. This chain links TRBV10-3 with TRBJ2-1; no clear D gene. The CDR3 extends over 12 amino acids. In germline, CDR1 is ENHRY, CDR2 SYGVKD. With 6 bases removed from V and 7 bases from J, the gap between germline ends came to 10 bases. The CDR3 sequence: CAISTNLNEQFF. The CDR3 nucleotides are TGTGCCATCAGCACGAATCTGAATGAGCAGTTCTTC.

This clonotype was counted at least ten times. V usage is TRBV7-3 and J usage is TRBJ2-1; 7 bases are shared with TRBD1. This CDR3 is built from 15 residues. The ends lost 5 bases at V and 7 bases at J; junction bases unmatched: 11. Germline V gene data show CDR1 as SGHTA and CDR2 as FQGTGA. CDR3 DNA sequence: TGTGCCAGCAGCCCTCGGGACAGTTTTTGGAATGAGCAGTTCTTC. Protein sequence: CASSPRDSFWNEQFF.

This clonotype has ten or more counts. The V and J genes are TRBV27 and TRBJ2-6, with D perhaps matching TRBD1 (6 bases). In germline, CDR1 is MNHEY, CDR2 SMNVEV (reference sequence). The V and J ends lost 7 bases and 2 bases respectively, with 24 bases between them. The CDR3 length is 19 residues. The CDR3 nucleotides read TGTGCCAGCACAACGGGACACCCAGGAATAAGAGCTGGGGCCAACGTCCTGACTTTC. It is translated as CASTTGHPGIRAGANVLTF.

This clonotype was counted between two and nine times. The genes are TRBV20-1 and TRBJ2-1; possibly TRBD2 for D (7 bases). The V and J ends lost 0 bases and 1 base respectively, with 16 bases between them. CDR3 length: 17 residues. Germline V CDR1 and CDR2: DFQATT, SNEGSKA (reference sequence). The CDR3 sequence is CSARDPTAGASYNEQFF. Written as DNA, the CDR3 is TGCAGTGCTAGAGATCCGACCGCGGGGGCTTCCTACAATGAGCAGTTCTTC.

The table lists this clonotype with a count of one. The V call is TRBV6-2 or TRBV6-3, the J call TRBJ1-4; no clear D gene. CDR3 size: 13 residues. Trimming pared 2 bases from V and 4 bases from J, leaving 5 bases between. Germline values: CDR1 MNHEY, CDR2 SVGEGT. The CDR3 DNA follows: TGTGCCAGCAGTTACCGGGGTAATGAAAAACTGTTTTTT. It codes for CASSYRGNEKLFF.

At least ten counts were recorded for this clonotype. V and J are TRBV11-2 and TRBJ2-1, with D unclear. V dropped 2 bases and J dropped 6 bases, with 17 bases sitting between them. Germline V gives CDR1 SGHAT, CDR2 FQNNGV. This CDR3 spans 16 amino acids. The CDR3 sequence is CASSLSVWDWGNEQFF. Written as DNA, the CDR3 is TGTGCCAGCAGCTTAAGTGTGTGGGATTGGGGCAATGAGCAGTTCTTC.

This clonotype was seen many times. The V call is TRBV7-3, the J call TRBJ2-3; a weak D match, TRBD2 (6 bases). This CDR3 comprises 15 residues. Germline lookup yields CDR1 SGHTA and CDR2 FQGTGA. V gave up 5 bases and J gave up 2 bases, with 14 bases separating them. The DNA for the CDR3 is TGTGCCAGCAGCCGCTTGGGGGGACCCACAGATACGCAGTATTTT. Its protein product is CASSRLGGPTDTQYF.

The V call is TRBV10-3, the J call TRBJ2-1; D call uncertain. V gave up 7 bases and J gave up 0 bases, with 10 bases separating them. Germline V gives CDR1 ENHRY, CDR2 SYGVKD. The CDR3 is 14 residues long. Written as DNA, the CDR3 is TGTGCCATCAATCCCGGTAGCTCCTACAATGAGCAGTTCTTC. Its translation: CAINPGSSYNEQFF.